The 31 T cell receptor beta chains below all came from one sample that was sequenced in a study of shared clonotypes between healthy human individuals. TCRdb's copy holds only in-frame clones and misses some; the assay was immunoSEQ multiplex PCR. The sample has more than 2,000,000 clones, around 90% seen once. The material sequenced was naive CD4+ T cells sorted from blood. Subset defined: CD45RA+ positively selected. The receptors derive from a man between 18 and 29 years old in good health.

The chain combines TRBV27 with TRBJ2-1; possible D gene TRBD2, 6 bases. V shed 5 bases and J shed 7 bases, with 18 bases lying between them. The germline V gene encodes CDR1 MNHEY and CDR2 SMNVEV (reference sequence). The CDR3 sequence is 15 residues long. The DNA for the CDR3 is TGTGCCAGCAGTACCCGGGACTCCAATTTTAATGAGCAGTTCTTC. Translated: CASSTRDSNFNEQFF.

The CDR3 region has the DNA TGTGCCAGCAGCTTAGTGTGGCGTGGCAGCTACGAGCAGTACTTC. Protein sequence: CASSLVWRGSYEQYF. V and J are TRBV7-2 and TRBJ2-7; D not certain. Germline CDR1 SGHTA, CDR2 FQGNSA. The CDR3 has 15 amino acids. The V gene lost 1 base and the J gene lost 3 bases, with 13 bases spanning the gap.

The chain employs TRBV9 and TRBJ2-7, with 8 bases aligning to TRBD1. This CDR3 region has 15 residues. V lost 3 bases, J lost 1 base, and 6 bases stayed unmatched. Per the germline V gene, CDR1 is SGDLS and CDR2 is YYNGEE. Here the CDR3 reads CASSAGQAGSYEQYF. The CDR3 bases are TGTGCCAGCAGCGCGGGACAGGCCGGGTCCTACGAGCAGTACTTC.

As concerns this clone: This same CDR3 is encoded by further DNA sequences in the sample. This rearrangement joins TRBV6-5 to TRBJ1-6, with a tentative D call TRBD1 (5 bases). The CDR3 has 15 residues. Germline V gives CDR1 MNHEY, CDR2 SVGAGI. Trimming removed 4 bases from V and 11 bases from J, with 18 bases in between. CDR3 DNA: TGTGCCAGCAGTTCTACAGGTTCCCAAGGGCCACCCCTCCACTTT. Its protein is CASSSTGSQGPPLHF.

This rearrangement joins TRBV7-8 to TRBJ2-7; unclear D gene. V lost 0 bases and J 5 bases, leaving 17 bases between the germline ends. The CDR3 loop spans 16 amino acids. The germline CDR1 and CDR2 sequences are SGHVS and FQNEAQ. The CDR3: CASSLAEGQVYDEQYF. In DNA, the CDR3 is TGTGCCAGCAGCTTAGCGGAAGGTCAGGTTTATGACGAGCAGTACTTC.

The rearrangement uses TRBV6-1 and TRBJ2-7, with 9 bases fitting TRBD2. The CDR3 totals 14 residues. The germline V gene encodes CDR1 MNHNS and CDR2 SASEGT. Unmatched junction bases numbered 4, after V lost 4 bases and J lost 3 bases. CDR3 in DNA: TGTGCCAGCAGTGTGACTAGCGGTAGCTACGAGCAGTACTTC. Translation: CASSVTSGSYEQYF.

This sequence joins TRBV7-3 and TRBJ2-5, with D possibly matching TRBD2 (6 bases). Germline CDR1 SGHTA, CDR2 FQGTGA. This CDR3 has 14 residues. The germline V and J ends were trimmed by 6 bases and 6 bases, with 17 bases remaining between them. The CDR3 is CASSPHGGEKTQYF. The CDR3 nucleotides read TGTGCCAGCAGTCCCCACGGGGGTGAAAAGACCCAGTACTTC.

The CDR3 region has the DNA TGCGCCAGCAGCCCAGGCAGCCTCGAGGCCAAAAACATTCAGTACTTC. It translates to CASSPGSLEAKNIQYF. The chain has TRBV4-1 and TRBJ2-4; D unclear. V was trimmed by 4 bases and J by 1 base, leaving 14 bases between them. Germline CDR1 MGHRA, CDR2 YSYEKL. The CDR3 extends over 16 amino acids.

This clone was recorded a few times. The same CDR3 can be traced to other DNA sequences in this sample. The V gene is TRBV5-6, the J gene TRBJ1-1; D ambiguous. The CDR3 loop spans 11 amino acids. V was clipped by 3 bases and J by 3 bases, with 3 bases between them. Germline V gives CDR1 SGHDT, CDR2 YYEEEE. DNA of the CDR3: TGTGCCAGCAGCTCCTACACTGAAGCTTTCTTT. It encodes CASSSYTEAFF.

Notes on this clone: This CDR3 is also generated by other DNA sequences in the sample. CDR3 residues: CASSVASDTQYF. The CDR3 DNA is TGTGCCAGCAGCGTAGCTTCAGATACGCAGTATTTT. The genes are TRBV9 and TRBJ2-3; D unclear. Germline CDR1 and CDR2: SGDLS and YYNGEE. CDR3 length: 12 amino acids. V gave up 0 bases and J gave up 4 bases, with 3 bases separating them. The full variable domain, its missing parts supplied by reference TRBV9 and TRBJ2-3, is DSGVTQTPKHLITATGQRVTLRCSPRSGDLSVYWYQQSLDQGLQFLIQYYNGEERAKGNILERFSAQQFPDLHSELNLSSLELGDSALYFCASSVASDTQYFGPGTRLTVL.

The chain combines TRBV28 with TRBJ2-5, with 7 bases aligning to TRBD2. V lost 6 bases and J lost 1; bases outside the gene matches: 8. Germline V gives CDR1 MDHEN, CDR2 SYDVKM. There are 15 residues in the CDR3. The CDR3 sequence: CASRPAGTTQETQYF. CDR3 DNA: TGTGCCAGCAGACCAGCCGGGACTACCCAAGAGACCCAGTACTTC.

The chain recombines TRBV18 with TRBJ1-4; D call uncertain. V dropped 6 bases and J dropped 13 bases, with 24 bases sitting between them. CDR1 is KGHSH, CDR2 LQKENI, per germline. The CDR3 spans 15 residues. For the CDR3, the DNA is TGTGCCAGCTCCGCCGAATCGGGGAAGTCCTTGATACTGTTTTTT. The encoded protein is CASSAESGKSLILFF.

V and J are TRBV7-8 and TRBJ1-2, with D uncertain. CDR3 size: 12 residues. Trimming left V 2 bases short and J 6 bases short, with 7 bases between. Germline CDR1 is SGHVS and CDR2 is FQNEAQ. CDR3 coding DNA: TGTGCCAGCAGCTTATTTGGGCATGGCTACACCTTC. Translated, it gives CASSLFGHGYTF.

J is TRBJ2-1 and V is TRBV9, with D possibly TRBD1 on 6 matching bases. CDR1 SGDLS and CDR2 YYNGEE come from the germline V gene. V was pared by 3 bases and J by 3 bases, with 13 bases between. The CDR3 has 15 residues. The CDR3 bases are TGTGCCAGCAGCGCTGAAGGGGGAAACTACAATGAGCAGTTCTTC. It specifies CASSAEGGNYNEQFF.

This clone was recorded a few times. The chain employs TRBV9 and TRBJ1-5, with no clear D. V was cut by 0 bases and J by 7 bases, with 14 bases left in between. This CDR3 is built from 15 residues. Germline V CDR1 and CDR2: SGDLS, YYNGEE. The CDR3 nucleotides read TGTGCCAGCAGCGTAGGCCTGGGAGGGCAACAGCCCCAGCATTTT. Protein: CASSVGLGGQQPQHF.

The chain has TRBV19 and TRBJ2-1; D is unclear. Germline V gene sequence: CDR1 LNHDA, CDR2 SQIVND (reference sequence). The CDR3 covers 14 residues. The germline V and J ends were trimmed by 1 base and 4 bases, with 8 bases remaining between them. The CDR3 region is CASSIGRPYNEQFF. CDR3 DNA: TGTGCCAGTAGTATAGGCCGCCCGTACAATGAGCAGTTCTTC.

This rearrangement joins TRBV7-2 to TRBJ1-2, with 7 bases fitting TRBD1. V trimming: 1 base; J trimming: 3 bases; junction bases outside the gene matches: 5. This CDR3 region has 15 residues. CDR1 is SGHTA and CDR2 is FQGNSA in the germline V gene. The CDR3 protein is CASSLGSQGDYGYTF. The CDR3 DNA reads TGTGCCAGCAGCTTAGGGTCCCAGGGGGACTATGGCTACACCTTC.

The chain has TRBV7-2 and TRBJ2-2; TRBD1 aligns across 9 bases. CDR1 is SGHTA and CDR2 is FQGNSA in the germline V gene. The CDR3 has 18 residues. Trimming removed 1 base from V and 5 bases from J; junction bases left unmatched: 11. Written as DNA, the CDR3 is TGTGCCAGCAGCTTAGTCGGCGGGAACAGGGGGCGAACCGGGGAGCTGTTTTTT. It yields the protein CASSLVGGNRGRTGELFF.

The genes are TRBV5-4 and TRBJ2-1, with a tentative D call TRBD2 (5 bases). The CDR3 loop spans 17 amino acids. V was pared by 0 bases and J by 0 bases, with 13 bases between. Per germline, CDR1 SGHNT and CDR2 YYREEE (reference sequence). CDR3 sequence: CASSLGLAQSSYNEQFF. CDR3 bases: TGTGCCAGCAGCTTGGGCCTAGCTCAAAGCTCCTACAATGAGCAGTTCTTC.

V gene TRBV5-4 combines with J gene TRBJ2-1, with 13 bases aligning to TRBD2. V lost 4 bases, J lost 5 bases, and 6 bases stayed unmatched. The CDR3 consists of 16 residues. Looked up from germline, CDR1 is SGHNT and CDR2 is YYREEE (reference sequence). The CDR3, as DNA: TGTGCCAGCAGCGCGTTCGGACTAGCGGGGGACAATGAGCAGTTCTTC. Translated, it gives CASSAFGLAGDNEQFF.

This chain uses TRBV6-1 with TRBJ2-3; no definite D call. The CDR3 has 12 residues. V lost 8 bases and J 6 bases, leaving 12 bases between the germline ends. Germline V gene lookup returns CDR1 MNHNS and CDR2 SASEGT. CDR3 sequence: CASVSDGDTQYF. DNA for the CDR3: TGTGCCAGCGTGTCGGACGGCGATACGCAGTATTTT.

V gene TRBV15 combines with J gene TRBJ1-4, with D possibly being TRBD1 (5 bases). V was trimmed by 3 bases and J by 14 bases, leaving 28 bases between them. Germline loops: CDR1 LNHNV, CDR2 YYDKDF (reference sequence). CDR3 length: 17 amino acids. The CDR3 DNA sequence: TGTGCCACCAGCAGCACCCCCGGGACCGCCGTTTGGGGATGGCTGTTTTTT. Translating it yields CATSSTPGTAVWGWLFF.

V gene TRBV14 combines with J gene TRBJ2-3; maybe TRBD1 (6 bases). This CDR3 has 17 amino acids. V was trimmed by 0 bases and J by 6 bases, leaving 19 bases between them. CDR1 is SGHDN, CDR2 FVKESK, per germline. Written as DNA, the CDR3 is TGTGCCAGCAGCCAAGATCCAGGACAGAAGGGTCGGGATACGCAGTATTTT. The encoded protein is CASSQDPGQKGRDTQYF. Full variable domain (missing parts from reference TRBV14 and TRBJ2-3): EAGVTQFPSHSVIEKGQTVTLRCDPISGHDNLYWYRRVMGKEIKFLLHFVKESKQDESGMPNNRFLAERTGGTYSTLKVQPAELEDSGVYFCASSQDPGQKGRDTQYFGPGTRLTVL.

This clone was seen only once. CDR3 bases: TGCGCCAGCAGTGAATGGGGGAGGGCCAGGGAGACCCAGTACTTC. It translates to CASSEWGRARETQYF. V is TRBV10-2 and J is TRBJ2-5, with TRBD2 matching over 7 bases. The germline gives CDR1 WSHSY, CDR2 SAAADI. CDR3 length equals 15 residues. J was trimmed by 5 bases and V by 3 bases; bases with no gene match: 9.

Concerning this clone itself: The same CDR3 is also encoded by other DNA sequences in this sample. V is TRBV10-3 and J is TRBJ2-5; 8 bases align to TRBD1. The CDR3 contains 15 residues. With 0 bases clipped from V and 5 bases from J, the junction kept 5 bases outside the gene matches. Germline CDR1 ENHRY, CDR2 SYGVKD. The DNA of the CDR3 is TGTGCCATCAGTGAGTCGCAGGGGGCAGGGGAGACCCAGTACTTC. This sequence encodes CAISESQGAGETQYF.

CDR3 in DNA: TGCGCCAGCAGCTCCCGGGACACCACTACAGGACGGCAGTACTTC. It codes for CASSSRDTTTGRQYF. J is TRBJ2-7 and V is TRBV5-1, with a weak D call TRBD1 (6 bases). The germline V gene encodes CDR1 SGHRS and CDR2 YFSETQ. V was trimmed by 3 bases and J by 9 bases, leaving 22 bases between them. The CDR3 loop spans 15 amino acids.

The rearrangement links TRBV19 to TRBJ2-7; 11 positions agree with TRBD1. With 3 bases clipped from V and 7 bases from J, the junction kept 11 bases outside the gene matches. CDR3 size: 16 residues. The germline V gene has CDR1 LNHDA and CDR2 SQIVND (reference sequence). The CDR3 protein is CASSIAQGQGVYEQYF. The CDR3 DNA sequence: TGTGCCAGTAGTATCGCCCAGGGACAGGGGGTGTATGAGCAGTACTTC.

The chain couples TRBV19 to TRBJ2-5; D not certain. Trimming took off 3 bases at V and 9 bases at J, with 14 bases between the two ends. The germline gives CDR1 LNHDA, CDR2 SQIVND (reference sequence). This CDR3 region has 13 residues. The chain's CDR3 is CASSITATSAQYF. In nucleotides, the CDR3 is TGTGCCAGTAGTATTACCGCGACATCGGCCCAGTACTTC.

As concerns this clone: Other DNA sequences in this sample translate to the same CDR3. The V call is TRBV10-3, the J call TRBJ1-4; a possible D gene is TRBD1 (5 bases). Trimming cost V 2 bases and J 8 bases, with 12 bases left between them. This CDR3 is built from 14 residues. The germline V gene has CDR1 ENHRY and CDR2 SYGVKD. The CDR3 nucleotides are TGTGCCATCAGTGAGAGGCAGGGCCGGGAAAAACTGTTTTTT. This codes for CAISERQGREKLFF.

As DNA, the CDR3 is TGTGCCAGTATGGAGACAGATTACTCTGGAAACACCATATATTTT. It codes for CASMETDYSGNTIYF. The chain employs TRBV19 and TRBJ1-3; D is perhaps TRBD1 (5 bases). This CDR3 comprises 15 residues. The germline V gene encodes CDR1 LNHDA and CDR2 SQIVND (reference sequence). V lost 7 bases to trimming and J lost 0 bases, with 13 bases between them.

This clone showed up just once. V gene TRBV30 combines with J gene TRBJ2-7; D gene ambiguous. The V end lost 5 bases, the J end lost 5 bases, and 10 bases lay between the germline ends. The length of the CDR3 is 11 residues. Germline-derived CDR1 and CDR2 are GTSNPN and SVGIG (reference sequence). The chain's CDR3 is CAWERFNEQYF. The DNA of the CDR3 is TGTGCCTGGGAGCGCTTCAACGAGCAGTACTTC.